The subject of this entry is one T cell receptor beta chain. Its antigen is undetermined. The sample comes from a study of T cell responses to AZD1222 COVID-19 vaccine. Study-wide findings and caveats: Recipients of two AZD1222 doses showed rising Spike-specific TCR breadth and depth.

Libraries were prepared by immunoSEQ multiplex PCR; TCRdb keeps only in-frame clonotypes and omits some of them. The sample holds about 100,000 clones; approximately 87% are singletons and the top ten take 2.5% to 4%. This CDR3 is 13 amino acids long. Trimming took off 9 bases at V and 5 bases at J, with 14 bases between the two ends. Germline lookup yields CDR1 WNHNN and CDR2 SYGVQD (reference sequence). Sequencing was performed on peripheral blood, taken on day 0 of AZD1222 vaccination. The chain recombines TRBV10-1 with TRBJ2-1; no definite D call. This TCR was sampled from an adult in good health. CDR3 residues: CARPHWGHNEQFF. In DNA form, the CDR3 reads TGCGCCAGACCGCACTGGGGTCACAATGAGCAGTTCTTC.